This T cell receptor beta chain was identified in a study of shared clonotypes between healthy human individuals. General observations from the study: The expectation was that sequencing depth would affect clonotype sharing among donors.

In the original processing: In the immunoSEQ data, sequences were junction-only and lacked quality scores, so filtering differed. The assay was immunoSEQ multiplex PCR, and TCRdb's table has in-frame clones only and misses some. D and trimming come from the DNA, and the V and J calls and clone size come from that table. The data show roughly 490,000 clones, roughly four fifths seen once. CDR3 length: 13 amino acids. The germline V gene encodes CDR1 LNHNV and CDR2 YYDKDF (reference sequence). Trimming took off 3 bases at V and 13 bases at J, with 18 bases between the two ends. On this clone itself: Its specificity is not known.

The source material was PBMCs. This chain links TRBV15 with TRBJ2-5; TRBD1 is a possible D gene (7 bases). The receptor's source is a woman between 35 and 50 years old in good health. Some clones in this sample may be carry-over from other donors' samples. CDR3 DNA sequence: TGTGCCACCAGCAGTCTGCCAGGGGGGAAGCGGTACTTC. This codes for CATSSLPGGKRYF.